This entry describes one TCR beta chain. What it recognizes is unknown. This record comes from a study of post-analysis software for immune sequencing data. Study-wide points: With TRBV5-6, TRBV5-1 and TRBV20-1 included, 4 to 6 TRBV segments were more frequent in patients than in controls. Relative to controls, patients with multiple sclerosis showed significantly lower normalized Chao1 diversity. Those samples that were prepared in the same batch co-clustered strongly by F measure.

The germline gives CDR1 ENHRY, CDR2 SYGVKD. The CDR3 extends over 14 amino acids. The TCR beta cDNA libraries contained unique molecular identifiers. T cells numbering roughly 0.85 to 11 million gave rise to roughly 550,000 cDNA molecules. TCRdb reprocessed the PCR reads with MiXCR, giving one entry per CDR3 protein. The sample shows under 200,000 distinct CDR3 sequences, about 34% of them seen only once. The chain links TRBV10-3 to TRBJ2-5; the match to TRBD1 covers 10 bases. The J call may not be correct, given that the DNA end is closer to TRBJ2-7. The source material was blood, sampled after autologous hematopoietic stem cell transplantation. The origin of this receptor is a girl between 10 and 17 years old with multiple sclerosis. The CDR3 coding sequence is TGTGCCATCAGTGACGGGACAGGGGTCACCGAGCAGTACTTC. Translation gives CAISDGTGVTEQYF.